What follows are 23 T cell receptor beta chains derived from one specimen sequenced in a study of identical twins. One entry per CDR3 protein, called by TCRdb with MiXCR from the 5' RACE reads. This table holds just over 500,000 distinct CDR3 sequences, approximately 22% found once. The same sample was also used in a study of T cells expressing NK-cell markers.

What was sequenced was CD4+ T cells sorted from blood. These receptors all stem from a woman aged 18-29 years in good health.

The V gene is TRBV5-1, the J gene TRBJ2-2, with 7 bases lining up with TRBD1. V shed 1 base, J shed 4 bases, and the junction held 4 bases outside the gene matches. The CDR3 has 15 amino acids. Looked up from germline, CDR1 is SGHRS and CDR2 is YFSETQ. CDR3 sequence reads: CASSLSQGSTGELFF. The CDR3 nucleotides read TGCGCCAGCAGCTTGTCACAGGGGTCCACCGGGGAGCTGTTTTTT.

The rearrangement uses TRBV12-3 or TRBV12-4 and TRBJ1-1; a weak D match, TRBD1 (6 bases). The CDR3 runs to 11 residues. Between the trimmed V and J ends, which lost 9 bases and 10 bases, there was a span of 15 bases. As DNA, the CDR3 is TGTGCCAGTTACAGGGATGCGGTAGCTTTCTTT. It translates to CASYRDAVAFF.

This chain links TRBV30 with TRBJ2-2; 9 nucleotides line up with TRBD2. The CDR3 loop spans 14 amino acids. The germline V gene encodes CDR1 GTSNPN and CDR2 SVGIG (reference sequence). With V trimmed by 1 base and J by 7 bases, 4 bases remained unmatched. The CDR3 nucleotides read TGTGCCTGGAGTGCCTTGACTAGCGGCGGGGAGCTGTTTTTT. Translated, it gives CAWSALTSGGELFF.

This clonotype was observed at least ten times. The J gene is TRBJ2-2, the V gene TRBV20-1; 8 bases are shared with TRBD2. The CDR3 totals 13 residues. Trimming took 6 bases from V and 6 from J; bases not matched to a gene: 6. Germline assignment: CDR1 DFQATT and CDR2 SNEGSKA (reference sequence). The DNA for the CDR3 is TGCAGTGCCCCGGGACTAGGGTCCGGGGAGCTGTTTTTT. Translated: CSAPGLGSGELFF.

A few counts support this clonotype. The genes are TRBV5-1 and TRBJ2-1, with TRBD2 as a possible D gene (5 bases). The CDR3 runs to 15 residues. The V end lost 4 bases, the J end lost 0 bases, and 11 bases lay between the germline ends. The V gene's germline CDR1 is SGHRS and CDR2 YFSETQ. CDR3 DNA: TGCGCCAGCAGCATCACGGGGAGCTCCTACAATGAGCAGTTCTTC. As protein: CASSITGSSYNEQFF. Variable domain in full (rest from reference TRBV5-1 and TRBJ2-1): KAGVTQTPRYLIKTRGQQVTLSCSPISGHRSVSWYQQTPGQGLQFLFEYFSETQRNKGNFPGRFSGRQFSNSRSEMNVSTLELGDSALYLCASSITGSSYNEQFFGPGTRLTVL.

Concerning this clonotype itself: With a much larger clone just one base away, this may be a read error. V usage is TRBV7-9 and J usage is TRBJ1-2; no firm D call. Germline CDR1 and CDR2: SEHNR and FQNEAQ (reference sequence). The CDR3 sequence is 11 residues long. V lost 3 bases, J lost 4 bases, and 3 bases lay in between. The CDR3 here is CASSFTYGYTF. As DNA, the CDR3 is TGTGCCAGCAGCTTTACCTATGGCTACACCTTC.

There are many counts of this clonotype. The chain recombines TRBV7-2 with TRBJ1-2; the match to TRBD1 covers 11 bases. In germline, CDR1 is SGHTA, CDR2 FQGNSA. There are 14 residues in the CDR3. The trim removed 5 bases at V and 7 bases at J, leaving 6 bases unmatched. The CDR3 DNA is TGTGCCAGCAGCCGGGACAGGGGGAGTAGTGGCTACACCTTC. This encodes CASSRDRGSSGYTF.

V usage is TRBV7-9 and J usage is TRBJ1-1, with TRBD1 identical over 7 bases. CDR1 and CDR2 from the germline V gene are SEHNR and FQNEAQ (reference sequence). The junction had 11 bases not matched to a gene; V was cut back by 6 bases and J by 1 base. The CDR3 is made up of 16 amino acids. CDR3 in DNA: TGTGCCAGCAGTTTGAGACAGGGCCTCCAGAACACTGAAGCTTTCTTT. As protein: CASSLRQGLQNTEAFF. Looking up the rest from reference TRBV7-9 and TRBJ1-1 gives the full variable domain: DTGVSQNPRHKITKRGQNVTFRCDPISEHNRLYWYRQTLGQGPEFLTYFQNEAQLEKSRLLSDRFSAERPKGSFSTLEIQRTEQGDSAMYLCASSLRQGLQNTEAFFGQGTRLTVV.

This chain connects TRBV18 to TRBJ2-2, with TRBD2 matching over 11 bases. V lost 3 bases and J lost 6; bases outside the gene matches: 9. The CDR3 has 17 residues. Germline lookup yields CDR1 KGHSH and CDR2 LQKENI. The CDR3 protein is CASSPKTTSGMAGELFF. For the CDR3, the DNA is TGTGCCAGCTCACCGAAGACGACTAGCGGGATGGCCGGGGAGCTGTTTTTT.

This chain connects TRBV20-1 to TRBJ1-1, with TRBD1 as a possible D gene (6 bases). Trimming stripped 3 bases from V and 4 bases from J, with 18 bases between. The CDR3 extends over 15 amino acids. Germline CDR1 is DFQATT and CDR2 is SNEGSKA (reference sequence). The CDR3 here is CSARGGALLITEAFF. CDR3 DNA: TGCAGTGCTAGGGGGGGGGCGCTTTTAATCACTGAAGCTTTCTTT.

This clonotype was counted a few times. The genes are TRBV9 and TRBJ1-6, with TRBD1 as a possible D gene (5 bases). Trimming removed 3 bases from V and 5 bases from J, with 15 bases in between. The germline V gene encodes CDR1 SGDLS and CDR2 YYNGEE. The CDR3 extends over 16 amino acids. DNA of the CDR3: TGTGCCAGCAGCGCACAGGTTACCACGGATAATTCACCCCTCCACTTT. This codes for CASSAQVTTDNSPLHF.

This chain links TRBV7-3 with TRBJ2-2; D call uncertain. The length of the CDR3 is 15 residues. Trimming removed 4 bases at V and 1 base at J, with 10 bases between. Germline V CDR1 and CDR2: SGHTA, FQGTGA. The CDR3, as DNA: TGTGCCAGCAGCTCCGGCAGCCTGAACACCGGGGAGCTGTTTTTT. Its translation is CASSSGSLNTGELFF.

The table lists this clonotype with a few counts. The V and J genes are TRBV12-3 or TRBV12-4 and TRBJ2-3, with 8 bases lining up with TRBD1. V lost 6 bases, J lost 1 base, and 6 bases stayed unmatched. The CDR3 is 15 amino acids. The CDR3 DNA follows: TGTGCCAGCAGGACAGGGGAAGAGGGCACAGATACGCAGTATTTT. This codes for CASRTGEEGTDTQYF.

The rearrangement joins TRBV20-1 to TRBJ2-7, with D unclear. Trimming pared 0 bases from V and 3 bases from J, leaving 15 bases between. This CDR3 has 15 amino acids. Germline CDR1 reads DFQATT; CDR2 reads SNEGSKA (reference sequence). The DNA for the CDR3 is TGCAGTGCTAGAGATATTTCTGGGCACGTCTACGAGCAGTACTTC. The encoded protein is CSARDISGHVYEQYF.

At least ten counts were recorded for this clonotype. The rearrangement links TRBV11-1 to TRBJ2-1; D call uncertain. The germline gives CDR1 SGHAT, CDR2 FQDESV (reference sequence). Trimming removed 3 bases at V and 15 bases at J, with 15 bases between. There are 12 residues in the CDR3. This chain's CDR3 is CASSLEGTTAFF. In DNA form, the CDR3 reads TGTGCCAGCAGCTTGGAAGGCACCACGGCGTTCTTC.

The genes are TRBV7-2 and TRBJ2-1; TRBD2 aligns across 10 bases. The CDR3 is made up of 17 amino acids. Germline V gives CDR1 SGHTA, CDR2 FQGNSA. V shed 5 bases and J 4 bases; nucleotides not matched to a gene: 11. CDR3 nucleotide sequence: TGTGCCAGCAGCGCATACCCCGGGACTAGCGCTTACAATGAGCAGTTCTTC. As protein: CASSAYPGTSAYNEQFF.

This clonotype appeared a few times. The chain employs TRBV6-5 and TRBJ2-7; TRBD1 might be the D (5 bases). This CDR3 region has 11 residues. The germline CDR1 and CDR2 sequences are MNHEY and SVGAGI. V was cut by 8 bases and J by 3 bases, with 8 bases left in between. CDR3 amino acids: CASGAYYEQYF. The CDR3 DNA follows: TGTGCCAGCGGGGCCTACTACGAGCAGTACTTC.

V gene TRBV29-1 combines with J gene TRBJ2-5; D possibly corresponds to TRBD1 (5 bases). The CDR3 is 12 residues long. Germline V gene data show CDR1 as SQVTM and CDR2 as ANQGSEA. The ends were cut back, 4 bases at V and 3 bases at J, with 9 bases in the middle. Here the CDR3 reads CSVGPREETQYF. The CDR3 bases are TGCAGCGTTGGGCCCAGGGAAGAGACCCAGTACTTC.

The genes are TRBV6-5 and TRBJ2-4; the D is unclear. The V and J ends lost 6 bases and 6 bases respectively, with 9 bases between them. Germline CDR1 MNHEY, CDR2 SVGAGI. CDR3 size: 12 residues. The CDR3 coding sequence is TGTGCCAGCAGGTCCTCGGGAAACATTCAGTACTTC. As protein: CASRSSGNIQYF.

This clonotype came up a few times. The chain couples TRBV5-1 to TRBJ1-1; D perhaps matches TRBD1 (6 bases). Between the trimmed V and J ends, which lost 0 bases and 5 bases, there was a span of 14 bases. Germline loops: CDR1 SGHRS, CDR2 YFSETQ. The CDR3 is made up of 15 amino acids. CDR3 sequence (DNA): TGCGCCAGCAGCTTGGACTCACAGGGAGGTACTGAAGCTTTCTTT. This codes for CASSLDSQGGTEAFF.

In this sample, this clonotype turned up a few times. J is TRBJ1-6 and V is TRBV5-1, with no clear D. The V end lost 2 bases, the J end lost 5 bases, and 8 bases lay between the germline ends. The CDR3 is 14 amino acids. CDR1 and CDR2 from the germline V gene are SGHRS and YFSETQ. The CDR3 region is CASSFRRDNSPLHF. CDR3 in DNA: TGCGCCAGCAGCTTTAGGCGTGATAATTCACCCCTCCACTTT. The variable domain in full, completed from reference TRBV5-1 and TRBJ1-6, reads KAGVTQTPRYLIKTRGQQVTLSCSPISGHRSVSWYQQTPGQGLQFLFEYFSETQRNKGNFPGRFSGRQFSNSRSEMNVSTLELGDSALYLCASSFRRDNSPLHFGNGTRLTVT.

This clonotype occurred a few times. This rearrangement joins TRBV10-2 to TRBJ2-7, with D perhaps matching TRBD1 (6 bases). The CDR3 has 13 residues. Germline CDR1 and CDR2: WSHSY and SAAADI. Trimming stripped 5 bases from V and 0 bases from J, with 8 bases between. The CDR3 nucleotides read TGCGCCAGCAGTCAGGGACACTCCTACGAGCAGTACTTC. Residues: CASSQGHSYEQYF.

The chain couples TRBV7-9 to TRBJ2-7; weak D call: TRBD1 (6 bases). The CDR3 extends over 14 amino acids. Germline loops: CDR1 SEHNR, CDR2 FQNEAQ (reference sequence). Trimming removed 2 bases from V and 0 bases from J, with 8 bases in between. The CDR3 loop reads CASSLPGHSYEQYF. In DNA, the CDR3 is TGTGCCAGCAGCTTACCGGGACACTCCTACGAGCAGTACTTC.